Reported below is one TCR beta chain. V was pared by 5 bases and J by 1 base, with 10 bases of the junction left unmatched. In germline, CDR1 is SGHVS, CDR2 FQNEAQ. This CDR3 has 16 amino acids. Profiled with immunoSEQ multiplex PCR; TCRdb holds only in-frame clones, not every one. The profile covers under 150,000 clones, with roughly 92% appearing a single time and around 5.9% taken by the ten largest. The sample comes from a study of T cell responses to AZD1222 COVID-19 vaccine. This TCR was sampled from an adult in good health. The chain couples TRBV7-8 to TRBJ1-1, with TRBD1 matching over 7 bases. The sequencing used peripheral blood, collected on day 0 of AZD1222 vaccination. Here the CDR3 reads CASSRLQGLENTEAFF. CDR3 coding DNA: TGTGCCAGCAGCCGACTACAGGGGTTAGAGAACACTGAAGCTTTCTTT.